Below are 9 T cell receptor beta chains sequenced from a single sample in a study of T cells in tumors after PD-1 blockade. The table came from immunoSEQ multiplex PCR; TCRdb's copy has only in-frame clones and leaves some out. In the table there are about 63,000 clones, around two thirds of which are singletons. The sequenced sample was PBMCs, obtained after anti-PD-1 treatment. These receptors originate from a human donor with basal cell carcinoma.

V gene TRBV2 combines with J gene TRBJ1-4, with D perhaps TRBD1 (5 bases). The V and J ends lost 4 bases and 6 bases respectively, with 12 bases between them. The CDR3 has 14 residues. Per the germline V gene, CDR1 is SNHLY and CDR2 is FYNNEI. The CDR3 DNA reads as TGTGCCAGCAGTGGTGGAAGGGGTGATGAAAAACTGTTTTTT. Its translation: CASSGGRGDEKLFF.

V usage is TRBV27 and J usage is TRBJ2-1; maybe TRBD2 (6 bases). This CDR3 is 14 amino acids long. Per germline, CDR1 MNHEY and CDR2 SMNVEV (reference sequence). Trimming took off 0 bases at V and 13 bases at J, with 16 bases between the two ends. Written as DNA, the CDR3 is TGTGCCAGCAGTTTATCGAATTGGCGGGGACCACAGTTCTTC. Translating gives CASSLSNWRGPQFF.

The chain carries TRBV19 and TRBJ1-5, with D possibly matching TRBD1 (6 bases). This CDR3 is 18 amino acids long. Trimming stripped 4 bases from V and 0 bases from J, with 19 bases between. Germline-derived CDR1 and CDR2 are LNHDA and SQIVND (reference sequence). The chain's CDR3 is CASSRSGGGGYSNQPQHF. CDR3 nucleotides: TGTGCCAGTAGTAGGTCGGGGGGCGGGGGATATAGCAATCAGCCCCAGCATTTT.

The genes are TRBV5-4 and TRBJ1-1; D is possibly TRBD1 (6 bases). CDR1 and CDR2 from the germline V gene are SGHNT and YYREEE (reference sequence). This CDR3 region has 13 residues. V lost 2 bases and J 5 bases, leaving 10 bases between the germline ends. Here the CDR3 reads CASSFGGGTEAFF. The CDR3, as DNA: TGTGCCAGCAGCTTTGGGGGCGGGACTGAAGCTTTCTTT.

This chain links TRBV4-2 with TRBJ2-3; 8 bases agree with TRBD1. Germline lookup yields CDR1 LGHNA and CDR2 YNFKEQ. This CDR3 region has 16 residues. With 3 bases clipped from V and 0 bases from J, the junction kept 5 bases outside the gene matches. This CDR3 reads CASSQEGQASTDTQYF. CDR3 coding DNA: TGTGCCAGCAGCCAGGAGGGACAGGCTAGCACAGATACGCAGTATTTT.

The genes are TRBV3-1 (or the pseudogene TRBV3-2) and TRBJ2-1; D remains unclear. This CDR3 has 12 amino acids. Germline V gene data show CDR1 as LGHDT and CDR2 as YNNKEL (reference sequence). With 8 bases removed from V and 6 bases from J, the gap between germline ends came to 11 bases. The CDR3 DNA reads TGTGCCAGCGAGGCAGTAGGCAATGAGCAGTTCTTC. Translating gives CASEAVGNEQFF.

J is TRBJ2-5 and V is TRBV7-2; D is possibly TRBD2 (5 bases). The CDR3 spans 13 residues. CDR1 is SGHTA and CDR2 is FQGNSA in the germline V gene. V was trimmed by 5 bases and J by 1 base, leaving 8 bases between them. In DNA, the CDR3 is TGTGCCAGCAGCACTAGGGTCCAAGAGACCCAGTACTTC. It codes for CASSTRVQETQYF.

This clone was seen just once. V is TRBV7-2 and J is TRBJ2-3; D may be TRBD2 (6 bases). V was shortened by 3 bases and J by 6 bases, with 19 bases between the two germline ends. The CDR3 is made up of 16 amino acids. Germline V lookup: CDR1 SGHTA, CDR2 FQGNSA. As DNA, the CDR3 is TGTGCCAGCAGCTTCGGGGTACGGGGGTCAGGGGATACGCAGTATTTT. Translated: CASSFGVRGSGDTQYF.

This clone was seen a few times. The J gene is TRBJ2-3, the V gene TRBV15; 10 bases map to TRBD2. The V segment lost 6 bases and the J segment 1 base; nucleotides outside the gene matches: 7. CDR3 size: 16 residues. Germline loops: CDR1 LNHNV, CDR2 YYDKDF (reference sequence). The CDR3 DNA reads as TGTGCCACCAGTTACGAGCGGGGGGGTGGCACAGATACGCAGTATTTT. Its translation is CATSYERGGGTDTQYF.